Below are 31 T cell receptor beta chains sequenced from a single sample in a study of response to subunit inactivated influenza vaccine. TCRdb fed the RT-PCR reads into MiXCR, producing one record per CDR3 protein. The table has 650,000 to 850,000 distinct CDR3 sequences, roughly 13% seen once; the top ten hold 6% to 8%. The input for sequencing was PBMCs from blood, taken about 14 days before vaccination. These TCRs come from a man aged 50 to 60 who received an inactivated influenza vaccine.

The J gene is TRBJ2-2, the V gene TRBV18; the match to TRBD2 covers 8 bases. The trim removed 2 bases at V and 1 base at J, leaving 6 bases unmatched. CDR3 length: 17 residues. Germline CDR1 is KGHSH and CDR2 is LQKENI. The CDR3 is CASSPNPLAGNTGELFF. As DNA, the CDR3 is TGTGCCAGCTCACCAAACCCGCTAGCGGGGAACACCGGGGAGCTGTTTTTT.

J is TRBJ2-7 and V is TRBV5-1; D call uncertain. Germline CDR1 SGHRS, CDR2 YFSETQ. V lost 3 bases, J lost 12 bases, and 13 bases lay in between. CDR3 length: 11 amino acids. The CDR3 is CASSSSYAVYF. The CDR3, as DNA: TGCGCCAGCAGCTCGTCCTACGCGGTGTACTTC.

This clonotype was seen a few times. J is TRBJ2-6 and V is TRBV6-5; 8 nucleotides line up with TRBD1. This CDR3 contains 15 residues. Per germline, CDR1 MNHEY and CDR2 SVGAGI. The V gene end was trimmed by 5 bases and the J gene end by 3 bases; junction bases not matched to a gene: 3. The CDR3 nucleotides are TGTGCCAGCAGTAACAGGGGGATTGGGGCCAACGTCCTGACTTTC. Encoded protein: CASSNRGIGANVLTF.

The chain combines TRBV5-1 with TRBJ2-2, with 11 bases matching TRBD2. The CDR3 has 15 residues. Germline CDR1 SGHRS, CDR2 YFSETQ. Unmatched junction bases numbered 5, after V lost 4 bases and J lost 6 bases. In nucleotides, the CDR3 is TGCGCCAGCAGCAGCCAGGGACTAGCGGCCGGGGAGCTGTTTTTT. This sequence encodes CASSSQGLAAGELFF.

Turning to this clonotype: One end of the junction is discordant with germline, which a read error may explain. CDR3 in DNA: TGTGCCTGCAGCCAGAGAAGGGAGCGGGAGGGATACACCGGGGAGCTGTTTTTT. It codes for CACSQRREREGYTGELFF. V is TRBV3-1 and J is TRBJ2-2, with TRBD2 matching 10 bases. Germline CDR1 reads LGHDT; CDR2 reads YNNKEL (reference sequence). The CDR3 runs 18 residues.

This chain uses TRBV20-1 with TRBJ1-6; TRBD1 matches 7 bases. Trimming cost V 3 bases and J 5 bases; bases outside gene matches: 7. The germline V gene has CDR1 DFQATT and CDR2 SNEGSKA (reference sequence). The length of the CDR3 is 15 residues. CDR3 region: CSASDGGQDNSPLHF. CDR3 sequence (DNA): TGCAGTGCTAGTGATGGAGGACAGGATAATTCACCCCTCCACTTT.

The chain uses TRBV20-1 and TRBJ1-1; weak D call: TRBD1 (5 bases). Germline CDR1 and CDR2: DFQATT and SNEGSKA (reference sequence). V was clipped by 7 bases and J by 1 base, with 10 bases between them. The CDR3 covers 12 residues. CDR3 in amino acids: CSGTRENTEAFF. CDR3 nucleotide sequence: TGCAGTGGCACCAGGGAGAACACTGAAGCTTTCTTT.

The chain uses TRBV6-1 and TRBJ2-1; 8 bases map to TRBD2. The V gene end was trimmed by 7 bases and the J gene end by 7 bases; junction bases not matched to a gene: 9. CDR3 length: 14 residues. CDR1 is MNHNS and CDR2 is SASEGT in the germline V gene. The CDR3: CASTSAGAGNEQFF. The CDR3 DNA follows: TGTGCCAGCACCTCAGCGGGAGCAGGGAATGAGCAGTTCTTC.

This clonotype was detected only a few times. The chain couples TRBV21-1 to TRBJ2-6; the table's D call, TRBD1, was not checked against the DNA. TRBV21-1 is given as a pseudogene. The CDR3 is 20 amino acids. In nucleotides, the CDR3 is TGTGCCAGCAGCAAAGACTTACGTGGGAAGCCCCCGAGGGGGGCCAACGTCCTGACTTTC. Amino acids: CASSKDLRGKPPRGANVLTF.

The CDR3 nucleotides are TGCAGCGTTGAGGGCACTGCTTCCTACGAGCAGTACTTC. It is translated as CSVEGTASYEQYF. The genes are TRBV29-1 and TRBJ2-7; D is unresolved. Germline CDR1 SQVTM, CDR2 ANQGSEA. V was clipped by 3 bases and J by 1 base, with 10 bases between them. This CDR3 contains 13 residues.

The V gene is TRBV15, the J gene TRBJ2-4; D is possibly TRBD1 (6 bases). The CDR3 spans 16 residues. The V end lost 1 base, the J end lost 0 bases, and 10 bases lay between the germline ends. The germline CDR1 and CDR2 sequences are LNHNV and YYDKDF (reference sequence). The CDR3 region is CATSRGTDLAKNIQYF. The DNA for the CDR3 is TGTGCCACCAGCAGAGGGACAGACCTAGCCAAAAACATTCAGTACTTC. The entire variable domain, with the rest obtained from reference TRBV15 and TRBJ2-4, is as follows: DAMVIQNPRYQVTQFGKPVTLSCSQTLNHNVMYWYQQKSSQAPKLLFHYYDKDFNNEADTPDNFQSRRPNTSFCFLDIRSPGLGDTAMYLCATSRGTDLAKNIQYFGAGTRLSVL.

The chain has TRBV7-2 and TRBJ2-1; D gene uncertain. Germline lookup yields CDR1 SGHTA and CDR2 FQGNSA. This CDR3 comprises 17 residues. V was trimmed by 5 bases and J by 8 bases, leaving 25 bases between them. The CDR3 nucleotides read TGTGCCAGCAGCGCGACGGCAGTCCCTCAACTCTCAGATGAGCAGTTCTTC. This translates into CASSATAVPQLSDEQFF.

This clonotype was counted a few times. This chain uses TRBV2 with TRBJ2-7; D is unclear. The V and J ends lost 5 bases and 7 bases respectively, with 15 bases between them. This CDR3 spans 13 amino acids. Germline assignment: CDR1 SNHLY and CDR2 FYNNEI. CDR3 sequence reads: CASSPFVDQEQYF. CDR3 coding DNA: TGTGCCAGCAGTCCCTTTGTCGACCAGGAGCAGTACTTC. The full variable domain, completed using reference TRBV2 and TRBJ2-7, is EPEVTQTPSHQVTQMGQEVILRCVPISNHLYFYWYRQILGQKVEFLVSFYNNEISEKSEIFDDQFSVERPDGSNFTLKIRSTKLEDSAMYFCASSPFVDQEQYFGPGTRLTVT.

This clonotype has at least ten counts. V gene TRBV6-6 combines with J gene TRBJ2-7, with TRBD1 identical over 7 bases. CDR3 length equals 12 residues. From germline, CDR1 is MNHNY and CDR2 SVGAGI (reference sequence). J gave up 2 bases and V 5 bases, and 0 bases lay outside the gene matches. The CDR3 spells CASSGTAYEQYF. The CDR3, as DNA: TGTGCCAGCAGTGGGACAGCCTACGAGCAGTACTTC.

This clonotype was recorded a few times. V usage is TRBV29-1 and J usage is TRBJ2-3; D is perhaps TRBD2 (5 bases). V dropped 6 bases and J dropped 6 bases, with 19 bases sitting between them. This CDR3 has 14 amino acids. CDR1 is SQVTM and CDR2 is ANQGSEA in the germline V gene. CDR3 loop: CSVALIGEGDTQYF. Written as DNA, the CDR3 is TGCAGCGTCGCCCTGATCGGGGAAGGTGATACGCAGTATTTT.

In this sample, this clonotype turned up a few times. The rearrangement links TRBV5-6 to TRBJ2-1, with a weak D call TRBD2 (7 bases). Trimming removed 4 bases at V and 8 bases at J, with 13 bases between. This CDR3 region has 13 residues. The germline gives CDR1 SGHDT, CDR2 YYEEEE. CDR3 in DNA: TGTGCCAGCAGCGTGGGGGGGCAGGATGAGCAGTTCTTC. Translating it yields CASSVGGQDEQFF.

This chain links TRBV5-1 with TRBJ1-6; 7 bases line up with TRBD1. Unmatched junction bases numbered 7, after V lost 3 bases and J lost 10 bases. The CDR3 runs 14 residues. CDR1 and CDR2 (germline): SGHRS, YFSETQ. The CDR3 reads CASSSGTVGSPLHF. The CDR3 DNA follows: TGCGCCAGCAGCTCCGGGACAGTAGGCTCACCCCTCCACTTT.

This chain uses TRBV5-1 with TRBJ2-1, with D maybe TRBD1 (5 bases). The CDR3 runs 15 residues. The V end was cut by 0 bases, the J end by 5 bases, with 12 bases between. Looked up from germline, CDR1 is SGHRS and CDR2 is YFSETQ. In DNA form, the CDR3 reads TGCGCCAGCAGCTTGGAGGGGTGGGGAAACAATGAGCAGTTCTTC. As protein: CASSLEGWGNNEQFF.

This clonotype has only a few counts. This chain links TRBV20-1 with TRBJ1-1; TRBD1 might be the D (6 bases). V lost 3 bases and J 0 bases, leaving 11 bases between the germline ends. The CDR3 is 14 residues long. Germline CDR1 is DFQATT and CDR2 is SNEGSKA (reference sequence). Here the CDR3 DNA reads TGCAGTGCTAGGGGGGCAGCTATGAACACTGAAGCTTTCTTT. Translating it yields CSARGAAMNTEAFF.

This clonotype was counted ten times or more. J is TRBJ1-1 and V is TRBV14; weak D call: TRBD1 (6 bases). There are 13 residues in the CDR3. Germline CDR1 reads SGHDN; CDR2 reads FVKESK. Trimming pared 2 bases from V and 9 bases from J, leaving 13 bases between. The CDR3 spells CASSQRTGTKAFF. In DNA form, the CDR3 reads TGTGCCAGCAGCCAACGTACCGGGACAAAAGCTTTCTTT.

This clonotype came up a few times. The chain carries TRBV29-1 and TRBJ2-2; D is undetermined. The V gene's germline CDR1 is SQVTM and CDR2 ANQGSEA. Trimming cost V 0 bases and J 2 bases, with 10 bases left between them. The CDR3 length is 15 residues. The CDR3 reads CSVEDVHRNTGELFF. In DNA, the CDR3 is TGCAGCGTTGAAGATGTACATCGAAACACCGGGGAGCTGTTTTTT.

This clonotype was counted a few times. The DNA for the CDR3 is TGTGCCAGCAGTTATTCGACAGGAGCCTACGAGCAGTACTTC. Amino acid sequence: CASSYSTGAYEQYF. The chain links TRBV6-5 to TRBJ2-7; TRBD1 might be the D (6 bases). CDR1 is MNHEY, CDR2 SVGAGI, per germline. The CDR3 runs to 14 residues. V lost 3 bases and J lost 2, with 11 bases in between.

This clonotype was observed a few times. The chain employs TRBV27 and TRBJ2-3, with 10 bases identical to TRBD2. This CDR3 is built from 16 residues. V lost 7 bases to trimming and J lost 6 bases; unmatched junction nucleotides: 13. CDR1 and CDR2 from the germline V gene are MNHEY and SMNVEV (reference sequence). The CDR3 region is CASKGLAEGPIDTQYF. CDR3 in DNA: TGTGCCAGCAAAGGACTAGCGGAGGGACCAATTGATACGCAGTATTTT.

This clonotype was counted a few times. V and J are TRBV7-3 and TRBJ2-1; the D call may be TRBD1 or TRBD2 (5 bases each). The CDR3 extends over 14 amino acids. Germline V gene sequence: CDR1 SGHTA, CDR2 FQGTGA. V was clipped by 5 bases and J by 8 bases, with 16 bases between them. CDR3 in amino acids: CASSQAGTTDEQFF. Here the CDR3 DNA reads TGTGCCAGCAGCCAGGCCGGGACGACGGATGAGCAGTTCTTC.

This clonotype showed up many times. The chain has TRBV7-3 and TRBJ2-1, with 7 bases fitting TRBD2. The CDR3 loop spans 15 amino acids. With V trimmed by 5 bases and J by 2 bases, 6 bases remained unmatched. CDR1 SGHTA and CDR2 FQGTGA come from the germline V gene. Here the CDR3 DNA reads TGTGCCAGCAGCCCCCTCGCGGGAGCCTACAATGAGCAGTTCTTC. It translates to CASSPLAGAYNEQFF.

CDR3: CASSQVIGSTDTQYF. For the CDR3, the DNA is TGCGCCAGCAGCCAAGTGATTGGGAGCACAGATACGCAGTATTTT. The gene calls are TRBV4-1 and TRBJ2-3; D call uncertain. Germline assignment: CDR1 MGHRA and CDR2 YSYEKL. Between the trimmed V and J ends, which lost 1 base and 0 bases, there was a span of 8 bases. This CDR3 is built from 15 residues.

Here the CDR3 DNA reads TGTGCCAGCTCACCACGACAGGGGGCGAGGGCTTTCTTT. Protein product: CASSPRQGARAFF. The V gene is TRBV18, the J gene TRBJ1-1, with 10 bases fitting TRBD1. J was trimmed by 11 bases and V by 1 base; bases with no gene match: 4. Per germline, CDR1 KGHSH and CDR2 LQKENI. There are 13 residues in the CDR3.

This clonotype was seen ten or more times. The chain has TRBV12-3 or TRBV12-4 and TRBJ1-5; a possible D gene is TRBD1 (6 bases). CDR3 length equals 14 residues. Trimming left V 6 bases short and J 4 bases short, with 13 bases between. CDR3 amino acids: CASRPGQINQPQHF. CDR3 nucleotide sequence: TGTGCCAGCAGGCCCGGACAGATAAATCAGCCCCAGCATTTT.

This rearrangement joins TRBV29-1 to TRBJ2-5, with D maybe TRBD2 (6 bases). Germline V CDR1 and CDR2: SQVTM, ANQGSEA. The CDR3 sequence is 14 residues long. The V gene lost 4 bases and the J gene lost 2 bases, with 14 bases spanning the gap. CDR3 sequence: CSVVVVGRQETQYF. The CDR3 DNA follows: TGCAGCGTTGTAGTTGTCGGGAGACAAGAGACCCAGTACTTC.

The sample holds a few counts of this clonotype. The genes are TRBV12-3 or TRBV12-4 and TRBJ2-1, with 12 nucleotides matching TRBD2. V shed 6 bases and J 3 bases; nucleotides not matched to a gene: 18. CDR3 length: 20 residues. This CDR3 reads CASSKLSGLAGRRGYNEQFF. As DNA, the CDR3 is TGTGCCAGCAGCAAATTGTCGGGACTAGCGGGCAGGAGGGGCTACAATGAGCAGTTCTTC.

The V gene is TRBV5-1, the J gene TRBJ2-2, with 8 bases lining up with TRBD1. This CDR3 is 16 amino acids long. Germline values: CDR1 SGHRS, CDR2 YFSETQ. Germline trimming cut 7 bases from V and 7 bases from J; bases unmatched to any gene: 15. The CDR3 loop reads CASATFQDRVFGELFF. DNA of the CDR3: TGCGCCAGCGCCACCTTCCAGGACAGGGTATTCGGGGAGCTGTTTTTT. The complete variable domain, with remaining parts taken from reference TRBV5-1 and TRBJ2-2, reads KAGVTQTPRYLIKTRGQQVTLSCSPISGHRSVSWYQQTPGQGLQFLFEYFSETQRNKGNFPGRFSGRQFSNSRSEMNVSTLELGDSALYLCASATFQDRVFGELFFGEGSRLTVL.